Listed below are T cell receptor beta chains from one sample, sequenced in a study of breast tumors, draining lymph nodes, adjacent tissues. One entry per CDR3 protein results from TCRdb running MiXCR on the multiplex PCR reads. Of about 180,000 distinct CDR3 sequences in the sample, approximately 30% were seen once. Material for sequencing was axillary lymph node tissue. Receptors were obtained from a female donor with breast cancer. Some clones in this sample may be carry-over from other donors' samples. Each CDR3 is given with its conserved first and last residue. The D gene is left open where the match is weak. For some rows the clone size is stated as once, few or many, or as a class when expanded; others skip it.

cdr3_length | d_call | j_call | v_call | clone_size | cdr3_aa | cdr3_nt
15 | . | TRBJ1-2 | TRBV12-5 | once | CASGFLSPPRDGYTF | TGTGCTAGTGGTTTCCTGTCTCCCCCCAGGGATGGCTACACCTTC
15 | TRBD1 | TRBJ2-1 | TRBV11-2 | many | CASSPGQGIYNEQFF | TGTGCCAGCAGCCCGGGACAGGGGATTTACAATGAGCAGTTCTTC
15 | . | TRBJ1-1 | TRBV2 | . | CASRKGTVTSTEAFF | TGTGCCAGCAGGAAGGGTACAGTGACAAGCACTGAAGCTTTCTTT
15 | TRBD2 | TRBJ2-3 | TRBV6-2/TRBV6-3 | few | CASSYFSGGTDTQYF | TGTGCCAGCAGTTACTTTAGCGGGGGCACAGATACGCAGTATTTT
13 | TRBD1 | TRBJ2-5 | TRBV7-9 | many | CASSWTGQETQYF | TGTGCCAGCAGCTGGACAGGTCAAGAGACCCAGTACTTC
17 | . | TRBJ2-7 | TRBV4-1 | . | CASSQLMDMRMYYEQYF | TGCGCCAGTAGCCAGCTGATGGATATGAGGATGTACTACGAGCAGTACTTC
14 | TRBD1 | TRBJ2-5 | TRBV15 | few | CATSRPGTEETQYF | TGTGCCACCAGCAGACCCGGGACAGAAGAGACCCAGTACTTC
12 | . | TRBJ1-5 | TRBV7-2 | many | CASSPQGSPQHF | TGTGCCAGCAGCCCCCAGGGTTCGCCCCAGCATTTT
17 | . | TRBJ1-5 | TRBV19 | many | CASSSLEGAVSNQPQHF | TGTGCCAGTAGTTCCTTAGAGGGAGCCGTTAGCAATCAGCCCCAGCATTTT
15 | TRBD1 | TRBJ1-3 | TRBV10-2 | . | CASTAPRGQGNTIYF | TGCGCCAGCACCGCCCCGAGGGGACAGGGCAACACCATATATTTT
14 | TRBD2 | TRBJ2-5 | TRBV7-3 | many | CASSRGLAGETQYF | TGTGCCAGCAGCCGGGGACTAGCTGGGGAGACCCAGTACTTC
17 | . | TRBJ2-1 | TRBV24-1 | many | CATSDHTAGQRLGEQFF | TGTGCCACCAGTGACCACACCGCTGGACAGAGGCTTGGTGAGCAGTTCTTC
12 | . | TRBJ1-1 | TRBV11-2 | . | CASSSQPTEAFF | TGTGCCAGCAGCTCCCAGCCCACTGAAGCTTTCTTT
11 | . | TRBJ1-3 | TRBV6-5 | many | CASRAGNTIYF | TGTGCCAGCAGGGCCGGAAACACCATATATTTT
12 | . | TRBJ2-5 | TRBV29-1 | many | CSVGGRGETQYF | TGCAGCGTTGGTGGGCGGGGAGAGACCCAGTACTTC
15 | TRBD2 | TRBJ2-1 | TRBV19 | many | CASSSLGLAQGEQFF | TGTGCCAGTAGTTCCCTGGGACTAGCCCAGGGGGAGCAGTTCTTC
16 | TRBD1 | TRBJ1-6 | TRBV2 | many | CASLTGQGAGNSPLHF | TGTGCCAGCCTGACGGGACAGGGGGCTGGTAATTCACCCCTCCACTTT
16 | TRBD2 | TRBJ2-3 | TRBV28 | few | CASSFGTSGGTDTQYF | TGTGCCAGCAGTTTTGGGACTAGCGGGGGCACAGATACGCAGTATTTT
16 | TRBD1 | TRBJ1-5 | TRBV9 | many | CASSAGQGGRNQPQHF | TGTGCCAGCAGCGCCGGACAGGGAGGACGCAATCAGCCCCAGCATTTT
18 | TRBD1 | TRBJ2-3 | TRBV5-1 | . | CASSLGAQQGQRADTQYF | TGCGCCAGCAGCTTGGGGGCCCAACAGGGGCAGAGGGCAGATACGCAGTATTTT
18 | TRBD1 | TRBJ2-6 | TRBV6-5 | many | CASSYGTGGLSGANVLTF | TGTGCCAGCAGTTACGGGACAGGGGGCTTGTCTGGGGCCAACGTCCTGACTTTC
14 | TRBD1 | TRBJ2-5 | TRBV11-3 | many | CASSSGQGLETQYF | TGTGCCAGCAGCTCGGGACAGGGGCTCGAGACCCAGTACTTC
14 | TRBD1 | TRBJ1-1 | TRBV6-1 | . | CASRQGYENTEAFF | TGTGCCAGTAGACAGGGTTACGAGAACACTGAAGCTTTCTTT
12 | . | TRBJ2-5 | TRBV20-1 | many | CSAPGIRETQYF | TGCAGTGCGCCGGGTATTAGGGAGACCCAGTACTTC
16 | TRBD1 | TRBJ2-1 | TRBV27 | . | CASSQSRDRVHNEQFF | TGTGCCAGCAGTCAATCCCGGGACAGGGTACACAATGAGCAGTTCTTC
16 | . | TRBJ1-6 | TRBV9 | many | CASSGRDGSSGSPLHF | TGTGCCAGCAGCGGACGGGACGGCTCTTCTGGGTCACCCCTCCACTTT
16 | TRBD1 | TRBJ1-2 | TRBV7-8 | . | CASSAAFRDRYNGYTF | TGTGCCAGCAGCGCAGCTTTCCGGGACAGGTACAATGGCTACACCTTC
20 | . | TRBJ2-2 | TRBV10-3 | . | CAISEGIGQYFGPGTGELFF | .
14 | TRBD2 | TRBJ2-1 | TRBV29-1 | . | CSQDPTGGWNEQFF | TGCAGCCAAGATCCGACGGGAGGGTGGAATGAGCAGTTCTTC
17 | TRBD1 | TRBJ1-3 | TRBV9 | many | CASSKTTGSGSGNTIYF | TGTGCCAGCAGCAAAACGACAGGGTCGGGCTCTGGAAACACCATATATTTT
12 | . | TRBJ2-7 | TRBV2 | many | CASRTGTYEQYF | TGTGCCAGCAGGACAGGCACCTACGAGCAGTACTTC
14 | . | TRBJ1-6 | TRBV3-1 | many | CASSPGGNNSPLHF | TGTGCCAGCAGCCCTGGGGGGAATAATTCACCCCTCCACTTT
13 | . | TRBJ2-4 | TRBV12-5 | few | CASGLSARTDRYF | TGTGCTAGTGGTTTGTCTGCCCGGACAGACCGTTACTTC
13 | . | TRBJ2-5 | TRBV11-2 | many | CASSSTRWETQYF | TGTGCCAGCAGCTCCACGAGATGGGAGACCCAGTACTTC
13 | . | TRBJ2-5 | TRBV6-5 | . | CASSSGNGQPQYF | TGTGCCAGCAGTTCGGGGAACGGTCAGCCCCAGTACTTC
17 | TRBD1 | TRBJ2-2 | TRBV11-2 | many | CASSRLGQGASTGELFF | TGTGCCAGCAGCCGCCTGGGACAGGGGGCCAGCACCGGGGAGCTGTTTTTT
15 | . | TRBJ2-7 | TRBV5-6 | many | CASSLLTWNSYEQYF | TGTGCCAGCAGCTTGTTAACATGGAACTCCTACGAGCAGTACTTC
17 | TRBD1 | TRBJ2-6 | TRBV29-1 | . | CSVETGEPLSGANVLTF | TGCAGCGTTGAAACAGGGGAACCCCTCTCTGGGGCCAACGTCCTGACTTTC
19 | TRBD1 | TRBJ2-7 | TRBV2 | . | CARSLPGTDTQGSSYEQYF | TGTGCCAGGTCCCTCCCTGGGACAGATACGCAGGGGAGCTCCTACGAGCAGTACTTC
13 | . | TRBJ2-1 | TRBV28 | . | CASSADQINEQFF | TGTGCCAGCAGTGCCGACCAGATTAATGAGCAGTTCTTC